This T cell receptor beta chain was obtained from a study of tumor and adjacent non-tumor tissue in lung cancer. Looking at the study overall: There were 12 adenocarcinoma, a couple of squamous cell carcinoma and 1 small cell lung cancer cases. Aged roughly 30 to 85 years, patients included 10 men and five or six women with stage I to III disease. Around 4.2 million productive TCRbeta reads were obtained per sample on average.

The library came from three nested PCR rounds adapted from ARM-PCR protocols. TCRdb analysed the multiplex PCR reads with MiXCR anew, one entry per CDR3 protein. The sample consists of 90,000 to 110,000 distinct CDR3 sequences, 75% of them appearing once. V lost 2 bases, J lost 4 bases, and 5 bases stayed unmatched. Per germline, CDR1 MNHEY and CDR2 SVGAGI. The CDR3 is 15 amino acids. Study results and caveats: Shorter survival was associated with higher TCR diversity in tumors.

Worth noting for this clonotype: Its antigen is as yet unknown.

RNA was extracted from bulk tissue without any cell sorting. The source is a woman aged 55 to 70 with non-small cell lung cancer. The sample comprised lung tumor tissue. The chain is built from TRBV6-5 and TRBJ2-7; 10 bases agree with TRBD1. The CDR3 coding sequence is TGTGCCAGCAGTTACCCAGGACAGGGGGAATACGAGCAGTACTTC. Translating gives CASSYPGQGEYEQYF.